This T cell receptor beta chain is from a study of T cell changes during pregnancy in multiple sclerosis. This clone came up once. Unmatched junction bases numbered 17, after V lost 6 bases and J lost 5 bases. CDR1 is SEHNR, CDR2 FQNEAQ, per germline (reference sequence). CDR3 length: 17 amino acids. This table comes from immunoSEQ multiplex PCR, and its TCRdb copy is limited to in-frame clones, with some not included. The data hold roughly 70,000 clones, with 80% to 90% observed a single time. The clonotype was recovered from a female donor with multiple sclerosis, enrolled in a pregnancy study. The chain combines TRBV7-9 with TRBJ2-5, with 8 bases that match TRBD1. The material sequenced was peripheral blood, taken before pregnancy. DNA of the CDR3: TGTGCCAGCAGACCCGCCATCCGGACAGGGACTTGGGAGACCCAGTACTTC. Translation: CASRPAIRTGTWETQYF.